A selection of T cell receptor beta chains follows, all from one sample in a study of T cell responses to AZD1222 COVID-19 vaccine. TCRdb keeps only in-frame clones here, not all; method: immunoSEQ multiplex PCR. The sample contains 90,000 or so clones, around 85% of which appear only once. Sequences were derived from peripheral blood, sampled on day 0 of AZD1222 vaccination. These receptors came from an adult in good health. Each CDR3 is given without its conserved first and last residue. Expanded clones are given a class, and other clones once, few, many or no size at all.

clone_size j_call v_call cdr3_aa
. TRBJ2-5 TRBV11-2 ASSYGTGGERSQY
once TRBJ2-2 TRBV19 ASSIVVQGELF
. TRBJ2-1 TRBV10-3 AISEPPWTSESYNEQF
. TRBJ2-6 TRBV12-3/TRBV12-4 ASSFGANVLT
. TRBJ2-5 TRBV5-4 ASSSPDRGSGTQY
. TRBJ2-6 TRBV7-8 ASSLVTGFGANVLT
. TRBJ1-5 TRBV6-2/TRBV6-3 ASSLPGRVDQPQH
. TRBJ2-2 TRBV11-3 ASSSLGRGTGELF
few TRBJ2-7 TRBV6-2/TRBV6-3 ASSLGYEQY
few TRBJ2-4 TRBV10-1 ASSDGGFQY
once TRBJ2-3 TRBV4-2 ASSPQGRDTQY
few TRBJ2-1 TRBV19 ASSLGSYNEQF
. TRBJ2-1 TRBV19 ASSTGLYNEQF
. TRBJ1-4 TRBV28 ASSYREEKLF
. TRBJ2-5 TRBV28 ASRKPGLVQETQY
. TRBJ2-5 TRBV21-1 ASSKELDSFQETQY
. TRBJ2-7 TRBV3-1/TRBV3-2 ASSQGSTKRDGPSYEQY
. TRBJ2-2 TRBV29-1 SVESSVGGELF
. TRBJ2-3 TRBV7-3 ASSPEGLAGGTDTQY
. TRBJ2-5 TRBV11-2 ASSPGTGGIETQY
. TRBJ2-7 TRBV7-9 ASSPLDRGAYEQY
. TRBJ2-3 TRBV5-5 ASSLGGGSTDTQY
. TRBJ2-3 TRBV5-1 ASSFTSEKSTDTQY
. TRBJ1-5 TRBV4-1 ASSQDRQGAGQPQH
once TRBJ2-7 TRBV11-3 ASSLRSIEQY
. TRBJ2-1 TRBV7-9 ASSLAVYNEQF
once TRBJ2-7 TRBV6-5 ASTGEWTYEQY
. TRBJ1-2 TRBV11-1 ASSFRGRHT
. TRBJ2-3 TRBV19 ASSIRGRGTDTQY
. TRBJ1-2 TRBV29-1 SVEEGKTNYGYT
. TRBJ1-5 TRBV6-5 ASSWTGPRGQPQH
. TRBJ1-1 TRBV19 ASTGQGGTEAF
. TRBJ2-7 TRBV7-6 ASSPLQGKTYEQY
. TRBJ1-2 TRBV11-3 ASSLDSNYGYT
. TRBJ2-2 TRBV4-2 ASSQPGTGGNTGELF
. TRBJ1-6 TRBV28 ASTAGDRASPLH
many TRBJ2-1 TRBV6-5 ASRPGLAGVVGQF
. TRBJ1-1 TRBV9 ASSVGSTMNTEAF
. TRBJ2-1 TRBV7-3 ASSPTGTSGFNEQF
. TRBJ1-2 TRBV12-3/TRBV12-4 ASSSGGYGYT
. TRBJ1-3 TRBV11-3 ASSGQGNTIY
once TRBJ1-1 TRBV6-5 ASSYSGRMDTEAF
. TRBJ2-7 TRBV28 ASSPGGASYEQY
. TRBJ2-1 TRBV28 ASSRQGGSYNEQF
few TRBJ2-3 TRBV18 ASSPTSGSGRTTDTQY
few TRBJ2-5 TRBV4-3 ASSHDTSRETQY
. TRBJ2-1 TRBV21-1 ASSNRANNEQF
. TRBJ2-5 TRBV5-1 ASSLEGQQETQY
. TRBJ1-5 TRBV4-1 ASSQDGKGTGTWSGNQPQH
. TRBJ2-1 TRBV5-1 ASSLTLNRGDNEQF
. TRBJ2-3 TRBV7-2 ASSLGPGETDTQY
. TRBJ2-5 TRBV9 ASSYRGTAGETQY
. TRBJ1-5 TRBV2 ASSDFENQPQH
. TRBJ2-5 TRBV28 ASSTFQLAGEETQY
few TRBJ1-5 TRBV6-5 ASSTTGNVGQPQH
once TRBJ1-4 TRBV6-6 ASSSTGTAPNEKLF
. TRBJ2-7 TRBV29-1 SVFRPYSYEQY
. TRBJ1-5 TRBV30 AWSVRRGEQPQH
. TRBJ1-6 TRBV19 ASSIPSPLH